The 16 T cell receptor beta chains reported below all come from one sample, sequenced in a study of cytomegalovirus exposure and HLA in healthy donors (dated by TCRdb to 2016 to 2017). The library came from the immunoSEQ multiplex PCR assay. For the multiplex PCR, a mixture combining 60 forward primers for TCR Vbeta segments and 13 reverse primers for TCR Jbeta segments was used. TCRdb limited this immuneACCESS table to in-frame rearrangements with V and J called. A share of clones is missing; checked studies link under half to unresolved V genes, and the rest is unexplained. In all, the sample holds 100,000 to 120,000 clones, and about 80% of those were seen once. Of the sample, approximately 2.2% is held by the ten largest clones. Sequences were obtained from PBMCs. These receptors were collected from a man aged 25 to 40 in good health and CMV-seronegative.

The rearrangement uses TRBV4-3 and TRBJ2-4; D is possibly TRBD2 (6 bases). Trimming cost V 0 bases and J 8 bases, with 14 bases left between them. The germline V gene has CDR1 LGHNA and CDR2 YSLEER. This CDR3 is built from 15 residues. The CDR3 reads CASSQEALGLDIQYF. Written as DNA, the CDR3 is TGCGCCAGCAGCCAAGAAGCTCTGGGACTGGACATTCAGTACTTC.

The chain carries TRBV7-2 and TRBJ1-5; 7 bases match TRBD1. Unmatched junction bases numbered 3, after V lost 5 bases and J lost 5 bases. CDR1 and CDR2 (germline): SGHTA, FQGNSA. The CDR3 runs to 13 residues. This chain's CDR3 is CASSRDSDQPQHF. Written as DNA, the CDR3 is TGTGCCAGCAGCCGGGACAGCGATCAGCCCCAGCATTTT.

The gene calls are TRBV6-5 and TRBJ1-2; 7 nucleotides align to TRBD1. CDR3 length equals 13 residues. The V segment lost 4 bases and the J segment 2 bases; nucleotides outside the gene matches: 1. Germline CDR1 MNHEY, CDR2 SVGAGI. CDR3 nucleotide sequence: TGTGCCAGCAGTTCGACAGGGAACTATGGCTACACCTTC. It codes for CASSSTGNYGYTF.

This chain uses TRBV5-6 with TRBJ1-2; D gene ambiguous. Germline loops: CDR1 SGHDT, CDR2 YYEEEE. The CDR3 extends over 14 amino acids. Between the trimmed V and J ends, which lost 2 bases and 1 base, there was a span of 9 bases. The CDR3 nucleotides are TGTGCCAGCAGCTTCGGTGGAGTTAACTATGGCTACACCTTC. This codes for CASSFGGVNYGYTF.

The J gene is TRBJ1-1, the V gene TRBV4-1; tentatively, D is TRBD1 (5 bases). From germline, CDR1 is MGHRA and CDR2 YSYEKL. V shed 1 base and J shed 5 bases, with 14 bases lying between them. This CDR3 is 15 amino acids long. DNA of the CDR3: TGCGCCAGCAGCCAAGGGTGGAGGGGTCGAACTGAAGCTTTCTTT. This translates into CASSQGWRGRTEAFF.

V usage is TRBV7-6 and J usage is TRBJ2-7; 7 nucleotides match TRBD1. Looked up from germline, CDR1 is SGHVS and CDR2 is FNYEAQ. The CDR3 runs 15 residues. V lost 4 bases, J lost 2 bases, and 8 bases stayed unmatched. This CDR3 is CASSSPQGPPYEQYF. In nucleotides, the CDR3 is TGTGCCAGCAGCTCACCACAGGGGCCCCCCTACGAGCAGTACTTC.

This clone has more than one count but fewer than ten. CDR3 residues: CASSQALGRTSKYNEQFF. Written as DNA, the CDR3 is TGCGCCAGCAGCCAAGCCCTGGGTAGGACTAGCAAATACAATGAGCAGTTCTTC. This chain links TRBV4-1 with TRBJ2-1, with 8 bases that match TRBD2. V gave up 1 base and J gave up 4 bases; unmatched junction bases: 12. The V gene's germline CDR1 is MGHRA and CDR2 YSYEKL. There are 18 residues in the CDR3.

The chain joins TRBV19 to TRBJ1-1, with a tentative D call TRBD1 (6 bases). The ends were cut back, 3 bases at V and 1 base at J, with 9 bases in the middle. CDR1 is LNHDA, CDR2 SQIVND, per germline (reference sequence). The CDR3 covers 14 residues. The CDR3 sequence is CASSIQGGNTEAFF. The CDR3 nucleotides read TGTGCCAGTAGTATCCAAGGGGGGAACACTGAAGCTTTCTTT.

The CDR3 bases are TGTGCCAGCAGTTTAAGCACTAGTGTACAAGAGACCCAGTACTTC. This gives the protein CASSLSTSVQETQYF. The V and J genes are TRBV27 and TRBJ2-5; TRBD2 might be the D (5 bases). There are 15 residues in the CDR3. Trimming removed 2 bases from V and 2 bases from J, with 12 bases in between. Germline assignment: CDR1 MNHEY and CDR2 SMNVEV (reference sequence).

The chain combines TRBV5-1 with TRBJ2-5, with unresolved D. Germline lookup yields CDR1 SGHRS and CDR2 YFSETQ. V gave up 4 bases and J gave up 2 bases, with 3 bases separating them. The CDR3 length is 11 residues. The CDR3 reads CASSLQETQYF. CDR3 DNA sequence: TGCGCCAGCAGCCTGCAAGAGACCCAGTACTTC.

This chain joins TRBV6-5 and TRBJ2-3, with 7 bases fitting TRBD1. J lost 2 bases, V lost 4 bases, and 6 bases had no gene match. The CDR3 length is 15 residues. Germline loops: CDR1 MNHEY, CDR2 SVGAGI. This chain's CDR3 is CASSWDRISTDTQYF. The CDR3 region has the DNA TGTGCCAGCAGTTGGGACAGAATATCCACAGATACGCAGTATTTT.

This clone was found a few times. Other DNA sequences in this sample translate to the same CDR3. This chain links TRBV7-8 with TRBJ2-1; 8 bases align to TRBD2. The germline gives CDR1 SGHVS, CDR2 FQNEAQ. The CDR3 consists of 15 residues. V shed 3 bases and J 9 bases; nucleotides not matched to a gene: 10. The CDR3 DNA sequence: TGTGCCAGCAGCTTCGGCAGCGGGAGATTAGGTGAGCAGTTCTTC. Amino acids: CASSFGSGRLGEQFF.

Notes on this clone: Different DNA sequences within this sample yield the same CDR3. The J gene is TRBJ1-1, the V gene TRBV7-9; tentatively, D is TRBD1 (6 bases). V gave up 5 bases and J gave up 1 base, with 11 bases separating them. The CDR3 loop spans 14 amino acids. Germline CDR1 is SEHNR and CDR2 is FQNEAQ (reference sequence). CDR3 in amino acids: CASSAYRENTEAFF. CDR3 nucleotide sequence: TGTGCCAGCAGCGCATACAGGGAGAACACTGAAGCTTTCTTT.

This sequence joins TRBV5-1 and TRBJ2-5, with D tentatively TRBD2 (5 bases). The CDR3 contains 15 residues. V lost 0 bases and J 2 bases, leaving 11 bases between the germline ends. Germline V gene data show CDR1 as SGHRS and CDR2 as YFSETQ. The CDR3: CASSLGRLSQETQYF. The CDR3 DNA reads TGCGCCAGCAGCTTGGGGAGGCTATCTCAAGAGACCCAGTACTTC.

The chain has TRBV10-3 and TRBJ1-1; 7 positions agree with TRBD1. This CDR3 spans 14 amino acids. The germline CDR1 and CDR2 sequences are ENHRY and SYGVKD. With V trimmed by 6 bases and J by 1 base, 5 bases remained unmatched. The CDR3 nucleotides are TGTGCCATCAGAGACAGGGTGGGGAACACTGAAGCTTTCTTT. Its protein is CAIRDRVGNTEAFF.

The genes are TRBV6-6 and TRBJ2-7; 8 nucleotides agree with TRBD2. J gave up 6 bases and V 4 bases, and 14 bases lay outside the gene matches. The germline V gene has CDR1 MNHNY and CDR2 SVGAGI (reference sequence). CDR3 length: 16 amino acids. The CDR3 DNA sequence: TGTGCCAGCAGTTTGAGACACCCCGGGGGGGGGAGCGAGCAGTACTTC. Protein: CASSLRHPGGGSEQYF.